These 29 T cell receptor beta chains originate from one sample sequenced in a study of OX40 agonist ivuxolimab in advanced cancers. TCRdb's copy holds only in-frame clones and misses some; the assay was immunoSEQ multiplex PCR. Seen here are approximately 20,000 clones, around nine tenths observed once, and the top ten hold approximately 12%. The sequencing used CD4+ or CD8+ T cells sorted from blood, collected in a trial of the OX40 agonist ivuxolimab. The receptors here all came from an adult with an advanced solid tumor such as melanoma, head and neck, liver or kidney cancer.

The chain uses TRBV7-8 and TRBJ2-2; TRBD1 aligns across 12 bases. V trimming: 6 bases; J trimming: 0 bases; junction bases outside the gene matches: 17. The CDR3 spans 21 residues. Germline values: CDR1 SGHVS, CDR2 FQNEAQ. The CDR3 protein is CASRAAGVWDRGQTNTGELFF. CDR3 sequence (DNA): TGTGCCAGCAGGGCAGCTGGGGTTTGGGACAGGGGGCAAACGAACACCGGGGAGCTGTTTTTT.

CDR3 region: CASREIAIGQETQYF. The CDR3 DNA is TGTGCCAGTCGGGAGATAGCTATTGGTCAAGAGACCCAGTACTTC. V usage is TRBV7-6 and J usage is TRBJ2-5; a possible D gene is TRBD2 (6 bases). The CDR3 totals 15 residues. In germline, CDR1 is SGHVS, CDR2 FNYEAQ. Trimming shortened V by 9 bases and J by 2 bases, and 19 bases separated the two germline ends.

CDR3 amino acids: CASSYSMAGDQPQHF. Here the CDR3 DNA reads TGTGCCAGCAGTTACTCGATGGCAGGAGATCAGCCCCAGCATTTT. V is TRBV6-5 and J is TRBJ1-5; no clear D gene. This CDR3 is built from 15 residues. Germline V CDR1 and CDR2: MNHEY, SVGAGI. Trimming pared 0 bases from V and 5 bases from J, leaving 11 bases between.

V is TRBV2 and J is TRBJ2-7; 9 nucleotides match TRBD1. From germline, CDR1 is SNHLY and CDR2 FYNNEI. This CDR3 comprises 13 residues. The V and J ends lost 7 bases and 1 base, in that order; junction bases with no gene match: 2. CDR3 residues: CASKGQGSYEQYF. The CDR3 bases are TGTGCCAGCAAGGGACAGGGATCCTACGAGCAGTACTTC. The complete variable domain, with remaining parts taken from reference TRBV2 and TRBJ2-7, reads EPEVTQTPSHQVTQMGQEVILRCVPISNHLYFYWYRQILGQKVEFLVSFYNNEISEKSEIFDDQFSVERPDGSNFTLKIRSTKLEDSAMYFCASKGQGSYEQYFGPGTRLTVT.

The V and J genes are TRBV9 and TRBJ2-3; D is unresolved. This CDR3 region has 18 residues. CDR1 and CDR2 from the germline V gene are SGDLS and YYNGEE. Trimming stripped 4 bases from V and 0 bases from J, with 21 bases between. The CDR3 spells CASSSPSERTDSTDTQYF. The CDR3 DNA is TGTGCCAGCAGCTCACCCTCGGAAAGGACCGATAGCACAGATACGCAGTATTTT.

This clone was seen only once. This chain connects TRBV7-9 to TRBJ1-3; TRBD1 matches 7 bases. Trimming took 8 bases from V and 2 from J; bases not matched to a gene: 12. The CDR3 totals 16 residues. CDR1 and CDR2 from the germline V gene are SEHNR and FQNEAQ (reference sequence). In nucleotides, the CDR3 is TGTGCCAGCCTTCCCCAGGGGGGGGTTCCTGGAAACACCATATATTTT. Protein sequence: CASLPQGGVPGNTIYF.

V usage is TRBV13 and J usage is TRBJ2-3; 7 nucleotides align to TRBD2. This CDR3 comprises 19 residues. V was clipped by 4 bases and J by 6 bases; unmatched bases: 22. Germline loops: CDR1 PRHDT, CDR2 FYEKMQ (reference sequence). The CDR3 bases are TGTGCCAGCAGCTATTGGACTAGGGTGGGGTCCTCGTCGGGGGATACGCAGTATTTT. Residues: CASSYWTRVGSSSGDTQYF.

The chain has TRBV7-3 and TRBJ1-1, with D possibly TRBD1 on 6 matching bases. Trimming removed 5 bases from V and 1 base from J, with 11 bases in between. The CDR3 covers 14 residues. Germline V lookup: CDR1 SGHTA, CDR2 FQGTGA. DNA of the CDR3: TGTGCCAGCAGCAGGGGACACCAGAACACTGAAGCTTTCTTT. Translating gives CASSRGHQNTEAFF. The variable domain in full, with the rest retrieved from reference TRBV7-3 and TRBJ1-1, is GAGVSQTPSNKVTEKGKYVELRCDPISGHTALYWYRQSLGQGPEFLIYFQGTGAADDSGLPNDRFFAVRPEGSVSTLKIQRTERGDSAVYLCASSRGHQNTEAFFGQGTRLTVV.

This clone was detected once. This chain joins TRBV27 and TRBJ1-4; possibly TRBD1 for D (6 bases). V was clipped by 7 bases and J by 8 bases, with 17 bases between them. The germline V gene has CDR1 MNHEY and CDR2 SMNVEV (reference sequence). The length of the CDR3 is 14 residues. The CDR3, as DNA: TGTGCCAGCACTCCCGGGGGGGCTCGGGAAAAACTGTTTTTT. Amino acid sequence: CASTPGGAREKLFF. The whole variable domain, filled in from reference TRBV27 and TRBJ1-4, reads EAQVTQNPRYLITVTGKKLTVTCSQNMNHEYMSWYRQDPGLGLRQIYYSMNVEVTDKGDVPEGYKVSRKEKRNFPLILESPSPNQTSLYFCASTPGGAREKLFFGSGTQLSVL.

The J gene is TRBJ2-7, the V gene TRBV6-5, with D possibly TRBD2 on 5 matching bases. Trimming pared 4 bases from V and 2 bases from J, leaving 9 bases between. There are 13 residues in the CDR3. Germline CDR1 reads MNHEY; CDR2 reads SVGAGI. CDR3 sequence (DNA): TGTGCCAGCAGTTTCGGGAACCCCTACGAGCAGTACTTC. Encoded protein: CASSFGNPYEQYF.

The chain combines TRBV6-1 with TRBJ2-1, with 8 bases fitting TRBD2. The trim removed 6 bases at V and 2 bases at J, leaving 3 bases unmatched. From germline, CDR1 is MNHNS and CDR2 SASEGT. The CDR3 is made up of 14 amino acids. The CDR3 here is CASRLSGAYNEQFF. The CDR3 DNA sequence: TGTGCCAGCAGGCTTAGCGGGGCCTACAATGAGCAGTTCTTC.

The chain combines TRBV9 with TRBJ2-3, with 11 bases that match TRBD2. V was clipped by 2 bases and J by 7 bases; unmatched bases: 6. The CDR3 has 15 residues. In germline, CDR1 is SGDLS, CDR2 YYNGEE. The CDR3 region is CASSVSLAGGHTQYF. CDR3 coding DNA: TGTGCCAGCAGCGTTAGTCTAGCGGGGGGACATACGCAGTATTTT.

The rearrangement joins TRBV7-2 to TRBJ1-2; D possibly corresponds to TRBD1 (6 bases). The CDR3 is made up of 16 amino acids. The V gene's germline CDR1 is SGHTA and CDR2 FQGNSA. Trimming stripped 5 bases from V and 4 bases from J, with 20 bases between. CDR3 nucleotides: TGTGCCAGCAGCCGACCTACGGAGCTCAGGGGCTATGGCTACACCTTC. This translates into CASSRPTELRGYGYTF.

This sequence joins TRBV2 and TRBJ2-7; a weak D match, TRBD2 (6 bases). This CDR3 has 13 amino acids. Trimming cost V 5 bases and J 2 bases, with 10 bases left between them. The germline V gene encodes CDR1 SNHLY and CDR2 FYNNEI. The CDR3 spells CASSLGGTYEQYF. The CDR3 nucleotides are TGTGCCAGCAGTCTCGGGGGAACCTACGAGCAGTACTTC.

The chain combines TRBV5-8 with TRBJ1-3; D unresolved. Germline CDR1 and CDR2: SGHTS and YDEGEE. V gave up 1 base and J gave up 0 bases, with 5 bases separating them. The CDR3 is 14 amino acids. The CDR3 DNA reads TGTGCCAGCAGCTTGCGGGGCTCTGGAAACACCATATATTTT. As protein: CASSLRGSGNTIYF.

This chain connects TRBV19 to TRBJ1-2; D unclear. The V and J ends lost 11 bases and 3 bases respectively, with 10 bases between them. The length of the CDR3 is 11 residues. Germline V gene lookup returns CDR1 LNHDA and CDR2 SQIVND (reference sequence). CDR3 DNA: TGTGCCGCAAGAAAGGACTATGGCTACACCTTC. Its translation is CAARKDYGYTF.

This chain uses TRBV5-1 with TRBJ2-1; 11 bases are a match to TRBD2. With 6 bases clipped from V and 4 bases from J, the junction kept 6 bases outside the gene matches. This CDR3 is built from 15 residues. Germline-derived CDR1 and CDR2 are SGHRS and YFSETQ. In DNA form, the CDR3 reads TGCGCCAGCAAGCCGGGACTAGCGGAGTACAATGAGCAGTTCTTC. Amino acid sequence: CASKPGLAEYNEQFF. Full variable domain (remainder filled in from reference TRBV5-1 and TRBJ2-1): KAGVTQTPRYLIKTRGQQVTLSCSPISGHRSVSWYQQTPGQGLQFLFEYFSETQRNKGNFPGRFSGRQFSNSRSEMNVSTLELGDSALYLCASKPGLAEYNEQFFGPGTRLTVL.

This rearrangement joins TRBV11-2 to TRBJ2-1; perhaps TRBD2 as D (7 bases). Germline lookup yields CDR1 SGHAT and CDR2 FQNNGV. V was cut by 5 bases and J by 4 bases, with 18 bases left in between. The CDR3 runs to 16 residues. The CDR3 reads CASSPPGGRRYNEQFF. The CDR3 DNA is TGTGCCAGCAGCCCGCCGGGGGGCAGGCGTTACAATGAGCAGTTCTTC.

V gene TRBV7-9 combines with J gene TRBJ1-2; 12 bases agree with TRBD1. CDR1 and CDR2 (germline): SEHNR, FQNEAQ (reference sequence). V lost 5 bases and J lost 2; bases outside the gene matches: 3. The CDR3 length is 15 residues. The DNA for the CDR3 is TGTGCCAGCAGCCTCGGGACAGGGGGCAACTATGGCTACACCTTC. As protein: CASSLGTGGNYGYTF.

This clone came up a few times. The V and J genes are TRBV5-4 and TRBJ2-1; D is unresolved. V lost 6 bases and J 4 bases, leaving 11 bases between the germline ends. The CDR3 has 13 amino acids. CDR1 SGHNT and CDR2 YYREEE come from the germline V gene (reference sequence). The CDR3 protein is CASTFGQYNEQFF. For the CDR3, the DNA is TGTGCCAGCACCTTTGGGCAGTACAATGAGCAGTTCTTC.

Only one count was recorded for this clone. The genes are TRBV7-6 and TRBJ2-1; 8 bases match TRBD2. CDR1 and CDR2 (germline): SGHVS, FNYEAQ. This CDR3 has 14 residues. Trimming removed 1 base from V and 9 bases from J; junction bases left unmatched: 5. The CDR3 region is CASSLGTGLGEQFF. The CDR3 nucleotides are TGTGCCAGCAGCTTAGGAACGGGACTAGGTGAGCAGTTCTTC.

The chain carries TRBV5-6 and TRBJ1-6; D is perhaps TRBD1 (5 bases). Trimming shortened V by 4 bases and J by 7 bases, and 6 bases separated the two germline ends. The V gene's germline CDR1 is SGHDT and CDR2 YYEEEE. The CDR3 length is 12 residues. In DNA, the CDR3 is TGTGCCAGCAGCCAGGGCAATTCACCCCTCCACTTT. As protein: CASSQGNSPLHF.

The chain couples TRBV6-1 to TRBJ2-7; 10 nucleotides line up with TRBD1. V shed 3 bases, J shed 5 bases, and the junction held 10 bases outside the gene matches. The CDR3 has 16 amino acids. Germline V lookup: CDR1 MNHNS, CDR2 SASEGT. This CDR3 is CASSDPGTGANDEQYF. CDR3 coding DNA: TGTGCCAGCAGTGATCCCGGGACAGGGGCCAACGACGAGCAGTACTTC.

The chain links TRBV6-5 to TRBJ2-3; TRBD1 might be the D (6 bases). Germline V lookup: CDR1 MNHEY, CDR2 SVGAGI. Trimming stripped 9 bases from V and 3 bases from J, with 13 bases between. This CDR3 spans 13 amino acids. This chain's CDR3 is CASATGMTDTQYF. CDR3 nucleotides: TGTGCCAGTGCAACAGGGATGACAGATACGCAGTATTTT.

The chain recombines TRBV5-6 with TRBJ1-2, with D uncertain. The CDR3 spans 12 residues. The V end lost 1 base, the J end lost 8 bases, and 9 bases lay between the germline ends. Per the germline V gene, CDR1 is SGHDT and CDR2 is YYEEEE. This chain's CDR3 is CASSLLSLGYTF. The CDR3, as DNA: TGTGCCAGCAGCTTGTTGAGTCTCGGCTACACCTTC.

The sample holds a few counts of this clone. The rearrangement joins TRBV19 to TRBJ1-1; D is perhaps TRBD1 (5 bases). The length of the CDR3 is 16 residues. With 5 bases removed from V and 0 bases from J, the gap between germline ends came to 16 bases. CDR1 and CDR2 from the germline V gene are LNHDA and SQIVND (reference sequence). The CDR3 DNA reads as TGTGCCAGTAGTGGACCGGGGACCGGGATGAACACTGAAGCTTTCTTT. It codes for CASSGPGTGMNTEAFF.

The chain combines TRBV4-1 with TRBJ2-2; D unclear. Germline V gene data show CDR1 as MGHRA and CDR2 as YSYEKL. This CDR3 is built from 17 residues. Trimming left V 0 bases short and J 7 bases short, with 18 bases between. The CDR3 nucleotides read TGCGCCAGCAGCCAAGAACCGCCAGTCCAAAGAGACGGGGAGCTGTTTTTT. Encoded protein: CASSQEPPVQRDGELFF.

The chain employs TRBV19 and TRBJ2-4; 10 positions match TRBD2. Trimming at V came to 5 bases and at J to 0 bases, leaving 4 bases not matched to a gene. The germline V gene has CDR1 LNHDA and CDR2 SQIVND (reference sequence). The CDR3 extends over 16 amino acids. The chain's CDR3 is CASSARLAGAKNIQYF. CDR3 nucleotides: TGTGCCAGTAGTGCCCGACTAGCGGGAGCCAAAAACATTCAGTACTTC. Together with reference TRBV19 and TRBJ2-4, the CDR3 gives the full variable domain: DGGITQSPKYLFRKEGQNVTLSCEQNLNHDAMYWYRQDPGQGLRLIYYSQIVNDFQKGDIAEGYSVSREKKESFPLTVTSAQKNPTAFYLCASSARLAGAKNIQYFGAGTRLSVL.

This chain links TRBV16 with TRBJ2-7; tentative D call: TRBD1 (5 bases). Germline values: CDR1 KGHSY, CDR2 FQNENV. Trimming shortened V by 4 bases and J by 6 bases, and 13 bases separated the two germline ends. This CDR3 has 13 residues. The chain's CDR3 is CASSPWTPLEQYF. In DNA, the CDR3 is TGTGCCAGCAGCCCCTGGACACCCCTCGAGCAGTACTTC.